The 28 T cell receptor beta chains reported below all come from one sample, sequenced in a study of blood T cells in healthy people across ages. The use of a sample-barcoded 5' primer and a J-beta primer mix characterized a second PCR of roughly 7 to 11 cycles. TCRdb analysed the 5' RACE reads with MiXCR anew, one entry per CDR3 protein. The sample contains roughly 2 million distinct CDR3 sequences, roughly 50% of which appear only once. What was sequenced was blood. The receptors here all came from a woman in her thirties or forties in good health.

This clonotype came up many times. A read error may be the cause here, since a much bigger clone is one base away. The V and J genes are TRBV4-3 and TRBJ2-1, with 8 positions matching TRBD1. Judging by the DNA end, TRBJ2-7 fits better; the J call may be wrong. Germline CDR1 LGHNA, CDR2 YSLEER. The CDR3 is 14 amino acids. The CDR3 reads CASSRQGFYNEQYF. Written as DNA, the CDR3 is TGCGCCAGCAGTAGACAGGGGTTTTACAATGAGCAGTACTTC.

Of note for this clonotype: A read error may account for a junction end that differs from germline. The chain is built from TRBV5-1 and TRBJ1-2; tentatively, D is TRBD1 (5 bases). The CDR3 runs to 15 residues. CDR1 and CDR2 (germline): SGHRS, YFSETQ. CDR3: CASSVQGEKDYGHTF. The CDR3 DNA reads as TGCGCCAGCAGCGTCCAGGGAGAGAAGGACTATGGCCACACCTTC.

This clonotype was counted a single time. The V and J genes are TRBV28 and TRBJ2-1, with TRBD2 as a possible D gene (5 bases). The CDR3 extends over 12 amino acids. From germline, CDR1 is MDHEN and CDR2 SYDVKM. V was shortened by 10 bases and J by 8 bases, with 15 bases between the two germline ends. The CDR3 sequence: CATRRIGDEQFF. Written as DNA, the CDR3 is TGTGCCACAAGGAGGATTGGGGATGAGCAGTTCTTC.

The rearrangement joins TRBV20-1 to TRBJ2-7; 10 nucleotides align to TRBD2. CDR1 and CDR2 (germline): DFQATT, SNEGSKA (reference sequence). V dropped 0 bases and J dropped 5; count of bases not matched to a gene: 7. The CDR3 spans 15 residues. The CDR3 DNA sequence: TGCAGTGCTAGAGATCTAGCGGGAGATTCCCACGAGCAGTACTTC. This translates into CSARDLAGDSHEQYF.

The J gene is TRBJ1-2, the V gene TRBV7-2; the D is unclear. CDR1 SGHTA and CDR2 FQGNSA come from the germline V gene. CDR3 length: 17 residues. V lost 2 bases and J 7 bases, leaving 23 bases between the germline ends. The CDR3 bases are TGTGCCAGCAGCTTAATGAGTAGCGGACTTCGGACGGGTGGCTACACCTTC. This gives the protein CASSLMSSGLRTGGYTF.

This clonotype was picked up a small number of times. The genes are TRBV15 and TRBJ1-4; 10 bases fit TRBD1. The CDR3 length is 15 residues. With 0 bases clipped from V and 7 bases from J, the junction kept 2 bases outside the gene matches. CDR1 and CDR2 (germline): LNHNV, YYDKDF (reference sequence). The DNA for the CDR3 is TGTGCCACCAGCAGAGACCGGGACAGGGGTGAAAAACTGTTTTTT. Translation: CATSRDRDRGEKLFF. The full variable domain, its missing parts supplied by reference TRBV15 and TRBJ1-4, is DAMVIQNPRYQVTQFGKPVTLSCSQTLNHNVMYWYQQKSSQAPKLLFHYYDKDFNNEADTPDNFQSRRPNTSFCFLDIRSPGLGDTAMYLCATSRDRDRGEKLFFGSGTQLSVL.

This clonotype was counted a few times. The gene calls are TRBV6-5 and TRBJ2-4; 7 bases map to TRBD2. CDR1 MNHEY and CDR2 SVGAGI come from the germline V gene. V trimming: 7 bases; J trimming: 1 base; junction bases outside the gene matches: 10. The CDR3 runs 16 residues. CDR3: CASTSLGGKAKNIQYF. The CDR3 DNA sequence: TGTGCCAGCACCTCACTGGGGGGGAAGGCCAAAAACATTCAGTACTTC.

The chain carries TRBV24-1 and TRBJ2-1; TRBD1 matches at 7 bases. This CDR3 has 16 residues. With V trimmed by 7 bases and J by 0 bases, 8 bases remained unmatched. Germline-derived CDR1 and CDR2 are KGHDR and SFDVKD. In DNA form, the CDR3 reads TGTGCCACCAGAGGTAGGGCAGGGGGCTCCTACAATGAGCAGTTCTTC. It encodes CATRGRAGGSYNEQFF.

This chain uses TRBV29-1 with TRBJ2-1, with D uncertain. Germline loops: CDR1 SQVTM, CDR2 ANQGSEA. The V gene lost 4 bases and the J gene lost 14 bases, with 12 bases spanning the gap. This CDR3 region has 10 residues. The chain's CDR3 is CSVVGTTEFF. The CDR3 DNA reads as TGCAGCGTTGTTGGTACCACAGAGTTCTTC.

The V call is TRBV6-1, the J call TRBJ2-3; no definite D call. CDR3 length: 17 amino acids. The germline CDR1 and CDR2 sequences are MNHNS and SASEGT. V shed 0 bases and J shed 2 bases, with 15 bases lying between them. The CDR3 loop reads CASSEARFGVNTDTQYF. The CDR3 DNA sequence: TGTGCCAGCAGTGAAGCGAGGTTCGGCGTTAACACAGATACGCAGTATTTT.

The rearrangement links TRBV6-5 to TRBJ2-4, with D possibly TRBD1 on 5 matching bases. Gene TRBJ2-7 matches the end of the DNA better, so the J call may be wrong. CDR3 length equals 14 residues. Germline V gene sequence: CDR1 MNHEY, CDR2 SVGAGI. Here the CDR3 DNA reads TGTGCCAGCAAACATAGGGGAAGCTCCTACGAGCAGTACTTC. Amino acids: CASKHRGSSYEQYF.

This chain joins TRBV7-9 and TRBJ2-4; no reliable D call. The ends were cut back, 0 bases at V and 7 bases at J, with 13 bases in the middle. CDR1 and CDR2 (germline): SEHNR, FQNEAQ (reference sequence). The CDR3 has 15 residues. CDR3 loop: CASSLAGIEGNIQYF. CDR3 sequence (DNA): TGTGCCAGCAGCTTAGCGGGGATAGAAGGGAACATTCAGTACTTC.

The sample holds a few counts of this clonotype. The CDR3 is CASSLDFERGRYEQFF. The CDR3 DNA reads as TGTGCCAGCAGCTTAGATTTCGAGCGGGGGAGGTATGAGCAGTTCTTC. This chain joins TRBV7-2 and TRBJ2-1; 8 bases match TRBD2. CDR1 and CDR2 (germline): SGHTA, FQGNSA. CDR3 length: 16 residues. The ends lost 1 base at V and 8 bases at J; junction bases unmatched: 10.

The rearrangement uses TRBV28 and TRBJ2-1; weak D call: TRBD2 (6 bases). Trimming removed 5 bases at V and 0 bases at J, with 14 bases between. CDR3 size: 16 residues. Germline loops: CDR1 MDHEN, CDR2 SYDVKM. CDR3 coding DNA: TGTGCCAGCAGTACTATAGCGGAGAGCTCCTACAATGAGCAGTTCTTC. Translated, it gives CASSTIAESSYNEQFF.

The chain has TRBV5-1 and TRBJ1-2; 10 nucleotides line up with TRBD1. The CDR3 loop spans 15 amino acids. J gave up 4 bases and V 4 bases, and 7 bases lay outside the gene matches. The V gene's germline CDR1 is SGHRS and CDR2 YFSETQ. Here the CDR3 reads CASSPRQGAAYGYTF. In DNA, the CDR3 is TGCGCCAGCAGCCCGAGACAGGGGGCCGCCTATGGCTACACCTTC.

This chain links TRBV28 with TRBJ2-5; 14 bases align to TRBD2. The CDR3 covers 18 residues. Germline lookup yields CDR1 MDHEN and CDR2 SYDVKM. J was trimmed by 4 bases and V by 4 bases; bases with no gene match: 11. CDR3 loop: CASSSTGTSGGVGETQYF. The DNA for the CDR3 is TGTGCCAGCAGTTCTACCGGGACTAGCGGGGGAGTGGGAGAGACCCAGTACTTC.

The chain couples TRBV29-1 to TRBJ2-5, with 8 bases aligning to TRBD1. The CDR3 covers 12 residues. After removal of 7 bases from V and 3 bases from J, the junction contained 4 bases not matched to a gene. Germline-derived CDR1 and CDR2 are SQVTM and ANQGSEA. The CDR3: CSGSTGEETQYF. In DNA, the CDR3 is TGCAGCGGCTCGACAGGGGAAGAGACCCAGTACTTC.

Here the CDR3 reads CSVTGTMRYGYTF. The CDR3 DNA follows: TGCAGTGTAACCGGGACGATGAGATATGGCTACACCTTC. The rearrangement uses TRBV20-1 and TRBJ1-2; TRBD1 is a possible D gene (5 bases). With 7 bases removed from V and 5 bases from J, the gap between germline ends came to 17 bases. The CDR3 runs 13 residues. Germline values: CDR1 DFQATT, CDR2 SNEGSKA (reference sequence).

J is TRBJ2-1 and V is TRBV7-2; 12 bases fit TRBD2. Trimming cost V 3 bases and J 5 bases; bases outside gene matches: 5. CDR3 length: 16 residues. Germline values: CDR1 SGHTA, CDR2 FQGNSA. The chain's CDR3 is CASSFKGLAGNNEQFF. The CDR3 DNA is TGTGCCAGCAGCTTTAAAGGACTAGCGGGGAACAATGAGCAGTTCTTC.

J is TRBJ2-3 and V is TRBV12-3 or TRBV12-4; 15 nucleotides line up with TRBD2. V gave up 6 bases and J gave up 4 bases; unmatched junction bases: 11. This CDR3 contains 18 residues. CDR3 protein: CASSRELGLAGGPDTQYF. In nucleotides, the CDR3 is TGTGCCAGCAGCCGTGAGCTCGGACTAGCGGGGGGGCCAGATACGCAGTATTTT.

The chain couples TRBV9 to TRBJ2-1; TRBD2 is a possible D gene (5 bases). V shed 3 bases and J shed 15 bases, with 13 bases lying between them. CDR1 is SGDLS and CDR2 is YYNGEE in the germline V gene. CDR3 size: 11 residues. The CDR3 DNA sequence: TGTGCCAGCAGCGGCAGCGGCCTCTGGTTCTTC. Amino acid sequence: CASSGSGLWFF.

The chain uses TRBV9 and TRBJ2-1; 9 nucleotides agree with TRBD2. With V trimmed by 10 bases and J by 5 bases, 25 bases remained unmatched. CDR3 length: 19 residues. Germline V gene lookup returns CDR1 SGDLS and CDR2 YYNGEE. In DNA, the CDR3 is TGTGCCTACCCAGATGCTGCGGGGACTAGCTTGAAAGGGCACAATGAGCAGTTCTTC. This codes for CAYPDAAGTSLKGHNEQFF.

The CDR3 loop reads CASRGTYPMTLEQYF. CDR3 bases: TGTGCCAGCAGGGGGACCTACCCAATGACCCTCGAGCAGTACTTC. V usage is TRBV5-5 and J usage is TRBJ2-5, with D perhaps given as TRBD1 or TRBD2 (5 bases each). Gene TRBJ2-7 matches the end of the DNA better, so the J call may be wrong. This CDR3 region has 15 residues. Germline values: CDR1 SGHKS, CDR2 YYEKEE (reference sequence).

This chain links TRBV6-2 or TRBV6-3 with TRBJ2-4; 7 nucleotides line up with TRBD2. Near its end, the DNA agrees better with TRBJ2-5, so the J call may be wrong. Per germline, CDR1 MNHEY and CDR2 SVGEGT. The CDR3 sequence is 13 residues long. The CDR3 DNA is TGTGCCAGCAAGGGAGGGGTACAAGAGACCCAGTACTTC. This gives the protein CASKGGVQETQYF.

The rearrangement joins TRBV27 to TRBJ2-6; D is perhaps TRBD2 (5 bases). Germline CDR1 is MNHEY and CDR2 is SMNVEV (reference sequence). CDR3 length equals 16 residues. Trimming stripped 9 bases from V and 0 bases from J, with 15 bases between. DNA for the CDR3: TGTGCCAGGAAGGACTGGACCCCCTCTGGGGCCAACGTCCTGACTTTC. Its protein is CARKDWTPSGANVLTF.

The rearrangement joins TRBV20-1 to TRBJ2-1; possible D gene TRBD1, 6 bases. The CDR3 runs to 15 residues. The germline V gene has CDR1 DFQATT and CDR2 SNEGSKA (reference sequence). Between the trimmed V and J ends, which lost 3 bases and 13 bases, there was a span of 25 bases. The CDR3 protein is CSARGSTGLQETQFF. The CDR3 DNA follows: TGCAGTGCTAGGGGGTCGACAGGTTTGCAAGAGACCCAGTTCTTC.

This clonotype has more than one count but fewer than ten. The V and J genes are TRBV29-1 and TRBJ1-2; 7 bases fit TRBD1. The length of the CDR3 is 13 residues. V lost 3 bases and J lost 4; bases outside the gene matches: 5. Germline V gene sequence: CDR1 SQVTM, CDR2 ANQGSEA. The chain's CDR3 is CSVDSGGSYGYTF. The CDR3 DNA follows: TGCAGCGTTGACTCAGGGGGGAGCTATGGCTACACCTTC.

V gene TRBV20-1 combines with J gene TRBJ2-1, with 15 bases lining up with TRBD2. CDR3 length: 15 residues. Germline CDR1 DFQATT, CDR2 SNEGSKA (reference sequence). V gave up 6 bases and J gave up 7 bases; unmatched junction bases: 7. Here the CDR3 DNA reads TGCAGTGCGTGGACTAGCGGGAGGGCCGGGAATGAGCAGTTCTTC. Its translation: CSAWTSGRAGNEQFF.